This TCR beta chain originates from a study of T cell changes during pregnancy in multiple sclerosis. This table comes from immunoSEQ multiplex PCR, and its TCRdb copy is limited to in-frame clones, with some not included. The table shows tens of thousands of clones, with about 93% occurring only once. The J segment lost 0 bases and the V segment lost 8 bases, leaving 5 bases of the junction unmatched. This CDR3 is built from 16 residues. Germline CDR1 and CDR2: SNHLY and FYNNEI. The source is a female donor in good health, enrolled as a control in a pregnancy study. This chain uses TRBV2 with TRBJ2-6; TRBD2 matches 9 bases. The starting material was peripheral blood, obtained in the third trimester of pregnancy. The CDR3 bases are TGTGCCAGCGGCGGGACTAGCCGCTCTGGGGCCAACGTCCTGACTTTC. Its protein is CASGGTSRSGANVLTF. The complete variable domain, with remaining parts taken from reference TRBV2 and TRBJ2-6, reads EPEVTQTPSHQVTQMGQEVILRCVPISNHLYFYWYRQILGQKVEFLVSFYNNEISEKSEIFDDQFSVERPDGSNFTLKIRSTKLEDSAMYFCASGGTSRSGANVLTFGAGSRLTVL.